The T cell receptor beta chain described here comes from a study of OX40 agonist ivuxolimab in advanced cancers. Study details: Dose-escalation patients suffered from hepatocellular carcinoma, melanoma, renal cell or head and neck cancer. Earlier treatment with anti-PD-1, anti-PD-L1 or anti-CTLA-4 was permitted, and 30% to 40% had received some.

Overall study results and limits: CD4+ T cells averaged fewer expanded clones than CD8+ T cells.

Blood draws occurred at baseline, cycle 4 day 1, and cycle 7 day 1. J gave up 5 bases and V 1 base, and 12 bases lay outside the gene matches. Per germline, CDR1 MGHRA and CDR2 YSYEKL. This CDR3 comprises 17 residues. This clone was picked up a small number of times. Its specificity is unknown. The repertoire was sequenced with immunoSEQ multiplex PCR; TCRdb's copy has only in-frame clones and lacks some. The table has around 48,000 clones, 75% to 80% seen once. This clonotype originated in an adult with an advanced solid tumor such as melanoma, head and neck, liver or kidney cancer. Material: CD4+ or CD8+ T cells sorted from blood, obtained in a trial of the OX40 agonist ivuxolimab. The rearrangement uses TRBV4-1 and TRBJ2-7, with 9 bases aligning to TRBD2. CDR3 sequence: CASSQVDMGLAMDEQYF. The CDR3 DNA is TGCGCCAGCAGCCAAGTAGATATGGGACTAGCTATGGACGAGCAGTACTTC.